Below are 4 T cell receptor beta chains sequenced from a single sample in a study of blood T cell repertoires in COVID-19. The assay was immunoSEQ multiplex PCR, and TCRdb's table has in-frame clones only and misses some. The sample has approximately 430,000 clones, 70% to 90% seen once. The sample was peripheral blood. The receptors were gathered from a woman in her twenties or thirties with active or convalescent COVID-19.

CDR3 nucleotide sequence: TGCGCCAGCAGCCAAGCGACAGGGTCCGGGGAGCTGTTTTTT. Translation: CASSQATGSGELFF. The V call is TRBV4-1, the J call TRBJ2-2, with TRBD1 matching over 7 bases. V trimming: 1 base; J trimming: 6 bases; junction bases outside the gene matches: 2. The CDR3 covers 14 residues. Germline loops: CDR1 MGHRA, CDR2 YSYEKL.

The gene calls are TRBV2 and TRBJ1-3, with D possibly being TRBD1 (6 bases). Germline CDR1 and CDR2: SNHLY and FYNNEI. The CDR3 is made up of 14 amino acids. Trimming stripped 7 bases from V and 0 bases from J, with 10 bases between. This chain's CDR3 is CASIKGGSGNTIYF. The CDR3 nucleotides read TGTGCCAGCATTAAAGGGGGCTCTGGAAACACCATATATTTT.

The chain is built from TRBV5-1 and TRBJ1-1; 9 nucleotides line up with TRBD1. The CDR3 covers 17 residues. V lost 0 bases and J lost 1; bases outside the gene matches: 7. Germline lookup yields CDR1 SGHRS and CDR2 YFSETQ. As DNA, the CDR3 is TGCGCCAGCAGCTTGGGATTAGGGGACAGGGCGAACACTGAAGCTTTCTTT. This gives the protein CASSLGLGDRANTEAFF. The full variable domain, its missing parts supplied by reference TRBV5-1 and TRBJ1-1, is KAGVTQTPRYLIKTRGQQVTLSCSPISGHRSVSWYQQTPGQGLQFLFEYFSETQRNKGNFPGRFSGRQFSNSRSEMNVSTLELGDSALYLCASSLGLGDRANTEAFFGQGTRLTVV.

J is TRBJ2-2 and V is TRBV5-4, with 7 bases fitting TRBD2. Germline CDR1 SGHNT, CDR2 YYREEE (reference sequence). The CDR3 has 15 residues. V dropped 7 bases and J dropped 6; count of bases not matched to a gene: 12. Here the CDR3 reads CASRSSGQGAGELFF. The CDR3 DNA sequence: TGTGCCAGCCGCTCTAGCGGCCAAGGGGCCGGGGAGCTGTTTTTT.